This T cell receptor (beta chain) was found in a study of breast tumors, draining lymph nodes, adjacent tissues. This clonotype was picked up many times. Samples came from axillary lymph nodes draining the breast cancer. A single record per CDR3 protein comes from TCRdb applying MiXCR to the multiplex PCR reads. Among 200,000 to 300,000 distinct CDR3 sequences, 30% were seen once, and the ten largest hold more than 0.85%. Germline CDR1 and CDR2: LGHNT and FRNRAP. With 1 base clipped from V and 1 base from J, the junction kept 2 bases outside the gene matches. This CDR3 is 16 amino acids long. The source is a female donor with breast cancer. Some clones in this sample may be carry-over from other donors' samples. This rearrangement joins TRBV12-5 to TRBJ2-3; TRBD2 matches 10 bases. Sequencing was done on a sample of axillary lymph node tissue. This CDR3 reads CASGLGLAGGTDTQYF. In nucleotides, the CDR3 is TGTGCTAGTGGTTTGGGACTAGCGGGCGGCACAGATACGCAGTATTTT. The entire variable domain, with the rest obtained from reference TRBV12-5 and TRBJ2-3, is as follows: DARVTQTPRHKVTEMGQEVTMRCQPILGHNTVFWYRQTMMQGLELLAYFRNRAPLDDSGMPKDRFSAEMPDATLATLKIQPSEPRDSAVYFCASGLGLAGGTDTQYFGPGTRLTVL.